This T cell receptor beta chain was recovered during a study of T cells after yellow fever vaccination. Study observations and caveats: Weaker in magnitude, the secondary response showed a faster peak on day 5 versus 15. The booster response re-showed most primary clones: around 95% CD4, approximately 90% CD8.

From the 5' RACE reads, TCRdb called clonotypes with MiXCR, one entry per CDR3 protein. This table holds under 300,000 distinct CDR3 sequences, about an eighth found once. A note on this clonotype: Its antigen is still unknown.

The V end lost 5 bases, the J end lost 4 bases, and 15 bases lay between the germline ends. The CDR3 spans 15 residues. Germline values: CDR1 DFQATT, CDR2 SNEGSKA (reference sequence). The input for sequencing was CD4+ T cells sorted from PBMCs, taken 45 days after the yellow fever booster vaccination. The rearrangement uses TRBV20-1 and TRBJ2-6; D gene uncertain. The sequence was collected from a man aged 30 to 45 who received the YFV17D yellow fever vaccine. The CDR3: CSAPPRLSGANVLTF. The CDR3 coding sequence is TGCAGTGCTCCTCCTCGGTTGTCCGGGGCCAACGTCCTGACTTTC.